A selection of T cell receptor beta chains follows, all from one sample in a study of T cell responses to AZD1222 COVID-19 vaccine. Some clones are missing from TCRdb's copy, which holds only in-frame ones; the method was immunoSEQ multiplex PCR. Of 65,000 to 90,000 clones in the sample, 70% to 90% were seen once. The sample in question was peripheral blood, obtained on day 0 of AZD1222 vaccination. The origin of the receptors is an adult in good health. Each CDR3 is given with its conserved first and last residue. Each record gives: V gene, D gene, clone size, J gene, CDR3 length, CDR3 DNA, CDR3 protein. The D gene is left open where the match is weak. Part of the rows lack a size; the others show once, few, many or a class for expanded clones.

v_call: TRBV5-1
d_call: NA
clone_size: NA
j_call: TRBJ2-1
cdr3_length: 13
cdr3_nt: TGCGCCAGCAGCTTGGCGCCAGTCAATGAGCAGTTCTTC
cdr3_aa: CASSLAPVNEQFF

v_call: TRBV5-6
d_call: TRBD1
clone_size: NA
j_call: TRBJ1-1
cdr3_length: 16
cdr3_nt: TGTGCCAGCAGCCTCTGGACAGGGGGCGTGAACACTGAAGCTTTCTTT
cdr3_aa: CASSLWTGGVNTEAFF

v_call: TRBV18
d_call: NA
clone_size: NA
j_call: TRBJ1-2
cdr3_length: 15
cdr3_nt: TGTGCCAGCTCACCGCCCGGGACCGCTAACTATGGCTACACCTTC
cdr3_aa: CASSPPGTANYGYTF

v_call: TRBV24-1
d_call: TRBD1
clone_size: NA
j_call: TRBJ2-2
cdr3_length: 15
cdr3_nt: TGTGCCACCAGTACAGGGGTTCGGGACACCGGGGAGCTGTTTTTT
cdr3_aa: CATSTGVRDTGELFF

v_call: TRBV6-2/TRBV6-3
d_call: NA
clone_size: NA
j_call: TRBJ1-3
cdr3_length: 17
cdr3_nt: TGTGCCAGCAGTTCCACGAGACAGCCCAGCTCTGGAAACACCATATATTTT
cdr3_aa: CASSSTRQPSSGNTIYF

v_call: TRBV27
d_call: NA
clone_size: NA
j_call: TRBJ1-6
cdr3_length: 14
cdr3_nt: TGTGCCAGCAGTGATGCAACGCTTAATTCACCCCTCCACTTT
cdr3_aa: CASSDATLNSPLHF

v_call: TRBV7-9
d_call: NA
clone_size: NA
j_call: TRBJ2-4
cdr3_length: 17
cdr3_nt: TGTGCCAGCAGCCCCAGACGTGGAGGGGGTACCAAAAACATTCAGTACTTC
cdr3_aa: CASSPRRGGGTKNIQYF

v_call: TRBV12-3/TRBV12-4
d_call: NA
clone_size: NA
j_call: TRBJ2-7
cdr3_length: 12
cdr3_nt: TGTGCCAGCAGTTTATGGGACTACGAGCAGTACTTC
cdr3_aa: CASSLWDYEQYF

v_call: TRBV7-2
d_call: NA
clone_size: NA
j_call: TRBJ1-1
cdr3_length: 15
cdr3_nt: TGTGCCAGCAGACCAATTATGGTGGGGATCACTGAAGCTTTCTTT
cdr3_aa: CASRPIMVGITEAFF

v_call: TRBV4-1
d_call: TRBD1
clone_size: NA
j_call: TRBJ2-2
cdr3_length: 15
cdr3_nt: TGCGCCAGCAGCCGGGACAGGGTGGGAACCGGGGAGCTGTTTTTT
cdr3_aa: CASSRDRVGTGELFF

v_call: TRBV4-1
d_call: TRBD1
clone_size: NA
j_call: TRBJ1-1
cdr3_length: 18
cdr3_nt: TGCGCCAGCAGCCAAGACGTCCAGGACAGGGGATTTGGCACTGAAGCTTTCTTT
cdr3_aa: CASSQDVQDRGFGTEAFF

v_call: TRBV27
d_call: NA
clone_size: NA
j_call: TRBJ1-3
cdr3_length: 16
cdr3_nt: TGTGCCAGCAGTTTATCGCTGAGTTCCTCTGGAAACACCATATATTTT
cdr3_aa: CASSLSLSSSGNTIYF

v_call: TRBV19
d_call: NA
clone_size: NA
j_call: TRBJ1-1
cdr3_length: 13
cdr3_nt: TGTGCCTCGAATGGTTTGCGGGGCACTGAAGCTTTCTTT
cdr3_aa: CASNGLRGTEAFF

v_call: TRBV6-4
d_call: TRBD2
clone_size: NA
j_call: TRBJ2-3
cdr3_length: 15
cdr3_nt: TGTGCCAGCAGTGACTCGCGGGGGGGCACAGATACGCAGTATTTT
cdr3_aa: CASSDSRGGTDTQYF

v_call: TRBV6-5
d_call: TRBD2
clone_size: NA
j_call: TRBJ2-7
cdr3_length: 15
cdr3_nt: TGTGCCAGCAGCCCCGGACTAGCGGAAACCTTAGAGCAGTACTTC
cdr3_aa: CASSPGLAETLEQYF

v_call: TRBV19
d_call: NA
clone_size: NA
j_call: TRBJ1-5
cdr3_length: 15
cdr3_nt: TGTGCCAGTAGTATACAGTTATATAGCAATCAGCCCCAGCATTTT
cdr3_aa: CASSIQLYSNQPQHF

v_call: TRBV4-1
d_call: NA
clone_size: few
j_call: TRBJ1-6
cdr3_length: 16
cdr3_nt: TGCGCCAGCAGCCAAGGACAGCCCGGATGGAATTCACCCCTCCACTTT
cdr3_aa: CASSQGQPGWNSPLHF

v_call: TRBV18
d_call: TRBD2
clone_size: NA
j_call: TRBJ2-1
cdr3_length: 15
cdr3_nt: TGTGCCAGCTCACCTTGGGAGGGATCCTACAATGAGCAGTTCTTC
cdr3_aa: CASSPWEGSYNEQFF

v_call: TRBV13
d_call: NA
clone_size: NA
j_call: TRBJ2-4
cdr3_length: 16
cdr3_nt: TGTGCCAGCAGCTTAACCCAGGGCGGGTCCAAAAACATTCAGTACTTC
cdr3_aa: CASSLTQGGSKNIQYF

v_call: TRBV30
d_call: NA
clone_size: NA
j_call: TRBJ2-7
cdr3_length: 12
cdr3_nt: TGTGCCTGGAGCAGGGACGGCTACGAGCAGTACTTC
cdr3_aa: CAWSRDGYEQYF

v_call: TRBV6-5
d_call: NA
clone_size: NA
j_call: TRBJ1-2
cdr3_length: 14
cdr3_nt: TGTGCCAGCGGGACCCCAGGGGAACCCTATGGCTACACCTTC
cdr3_aa: CASGTPGEPYGYTF

v_call: TRBV27
d_call: TRBD2
clone_size: NA
j_call: TRBJ2-1
cdr3_length: 16
cdr3_nt: TGTGCCAGCAGTGGATGGACTAGCGGGAGGGAAAATGAGCAGTTCTTC
cdr3_aa: CASSGWTSGRENEQFF

v_call: TRBV28
d_call: TRBD1
clone_size: NA
j_call: TRBJ1-1
cdr3_length: 19
cdr3_nt: TGTGCCAGCAGTTTCTCTATGGACAGGAGACTATTTAAGAACACTGAAGCTTTCTTT
cdr3_aa: CASSFSMDRRLFKNTEAFF

v_call: TRBV7-9
d_call: NA
clone_size: NA
j_call: TRBJ1-3
cdr3_length: 16
cdr3_nt: TGTGCCAGCAGCCCTACTGGGGGGATCGCTGGAAACACCATATATTTT
cdr3_aa: CASSPTGGIAGNTIYF

v_call: TRBV6-6
d_call: TRBD2
clone_size: NA
j_call: TRBJ2-2
cdr3_length: 17
cdr3_nt: TGTGCCAGCAGTCCTAGAGGCGGGACTAGCGAAAGCCGGGAGCTGTTTTTT
cdr3_aa: CASSPRGGTSESRELFF

v_call: TRBV19
d_call: NA
clone_size: NA
j_call: TRBJ1-1
cdr3_length: 14
cdr3_nt: TGTGCCAGTAGTATAGTCACCAGGAACACTGAAGCTTTCTTT
cdr3_aa: CASSIVTRNTEAFF

v_call: TRBV3-1/TRBV3-2
d_call: NA
clone_size: NA
j_call: TRBJ2-2
cdr3_length: 17
cdr3_nt: TGTGCCAGCAGCCACCGAAAGACAGGGGAGGGCACCGGGGAGCTGTTTTTT
cdr3_aa: CASSHRKTGEGTGELFF

v_call: TRBV21-1
d_call: NA
clone_size: NA
j_call: TRBJ2-1
cdr3_length: 16
cdr3_nt: TGTGCCAGCAGCAGAGCTCGGACTAGCGGCTACAATGAGCAGTTCTTC
cdr3_aa: CASSRARTSGYNEQFF

v_call: TRBV10-3
d_call: NA
clone_size: NA
j_call: TRBJ1-6
cdr3_length: 13
cdr3_nt: TGTGCCATCAGTGCGTCCAGGGAATCACCCCTCCACTTT
cdr3_aa: CAISASRESPLHF

v_call: TRBV19
d_call: NA
clone_size: NA
j_call: TRBJ2-2
cdr3_length: 14
cdr3_nt: TGTGCCAGTAGTAATAACAGTTACACCGGGGAGCTGTTTTTT
cdr3_aa: CASSNNSYTGELFF

v_call: TRBV10-3
d_call: NA
clone_size: NA
j_call: TRBJ1-5
cdr3_length: 14
cdr3_nt: TGTGCCATCAGTGAGAAGAATCGCGATCAGCCCCAGCATTTT
cdr3_aa: CAISEKNRDQPQHF

v_call: TRBV27
d_call: NA
clone_size: NA
j_call: TRBJ1-2
cdr3_length: 13
cdr3_nt: TGTGCCAGCAGTTACAGGAAGAGCTATGGCTACACCTTC
cdr3_aa: CASSYRKSYGYTF

v_call: TRBV3-1/TRBV3-2
d_call: NA
clone_size: once
j_call: TRBJ1-4
cdr3_length: 14
cdr3_nt: TGTGCCAGCAGCCATCGGTCAACTAATGAAAAACTGTTTTTT
cdr3_aa: CASSHRSTNEKLFF

v_call: TRBV19
d_call: NA
clone_size: NA
j_call: TRBJ1-3
cdr3_length: 13
cdr3_nt: TGTGCCACCACGAGGAGTGGCGAAAACACCATATATTTT
cdr3_aa: CATTRSGENTIYF

v_call: TRBV13
d_call: NA
clone_size: NA
j_call: TRBJ2-7
cdr3_length: 12
cdr3_nt: TGTGCCAGCAGCTTAAGGACTTACGAGCAGTACTTC
cdr3_aa: CASSLRTYEQYF

v_call: TRBV7-9
d_call: NA
clone_size: NA
j_call: TRBJ2-7
cdr3_length: 13
cdr3_nt: TGTGCCAGCAGCCCGGAGGGCAACTACGAGCAGTACTTC
cdr3_aa: CASSPEGNYEQYF

v_call: TRBV20-1
d_call: TRBD2
clone_size: once
j_call: TRBJ2-7
cdr3_length: 18
cdr3_nt: TGCAGTGCTAGTCGGACGGGTGGGACTAGCGGACGACCTTACGAGCAGTACTTC
cdr3_aa: CSASRTGGTSGRPYEQYF

v_call: TRBV5-6
d_call: TRBD1
clone_size: NA
j_call: TRBJ1-1
cdr3_length: 13
cdr3_nt: TGTGCCAGCAGCACCGGGACAGCCACTGAAGCTTTCTTT
cdr3_aa: CASSTGTATEAFF

v_call: TRBV5-1
d_call: TRBD1
clone_size: NA
j_call: TRBJ2-1
cdr3_length: 14
cdr3_nt: TGCGCCAGCAGCGGAAGGGGACAGTACAATGAGCAGTTCTTC
cdr3_aa: CASSGRGQYNEQFF

v_call: TRBV5-1
d_call: TRBD2
clone_size: NA
j_call: TRBJ2-7
cdr3_length: 14
cdr3_nt: TGCGCCAGCAGCTCTAGCGGGAGTGGCTACGAGCAGTACTTC
cdr3_aa: CASSSSGSGYEQYF

v_call: TRBV10-3
d_call: NA
clone_size: NA
j_call: TRBJ1-2
cdr3_length: 13
cdr3_nt: TGTGCCATCAGTGAGCGATATAACTATGGCTACACCTTC
cdr3_aa: CAISERYNYGYTF

v_call: TRBV11-2
d_call: TRBD1
clone_size: NA
j_call: TRBJ1-1
cdr3_length: 13
cdr3_nt: TGTGCCAGCAGCTGGACAGGGTACACTGAAGCTTTCTTT
cdr3_aa: CASSWTGYTEAFF

v_call: TRBV28
d_call: TRBD2
clone_size: NA
j_call: TRBJ2-7
cdr3_length: 16
cdr3_nt: TGTGCCAGCAGTGCTAGTATAGCGGGAGAACACTACGAGCAGTACTTC
cdr3_aa: CASSASIAGEHYEQYF

v_call: TRBV12-3/TRBV12-4
d_call: TRBD1
clone_size: NA
j_call: TRBJ1-1
cdr3_length: 13
cdr3_nt: TGTGCCAGCAGACAGGGGGAGAACACTGAAGCTTTCTTT
cdr3_aa: CASRQGENTEAFF

v_call: TRBV10-2
d_call: NA
clone_size: NA
j_call: TRBJ1-5
cdr3_length: 15
cdr3_nt: TGCGCCAGCAGTGAAACGGGGATTCTAGGCCAGCCCCAGCATTTT
cdr3_aa: CASSETGILGQPQHF

v_call: TRBV7-2
d_call: TRBD2
clone_size: NA
j_call: TRBJ2-1
cdr3_length: 15
cdr3_nt: TGTGCCAGCAGGCCGGGACTAGCGGAGAAAAATGAGCAGTTCTTC
cdr3_aa: CASRPGLAEKNEQFF

v_call: TRBV15
d_call: TRBD1
clone_size: NA
j_call: TRBJ1-2
cdr3_length: 16
cdr3_nt: TGTGCCACCAGCCATAAACAGGGGGCGAGGGAGCATGGCTACACCTTC
cdr3_aa: CATSHKQGAREHGYTF

v_call: TRBV5-1
d_call: TRBD2
clone_size: NA
j_call: TRBJ2-3
cdr3_length: 16
cdr3_nt: TGCGCCAGCAGCTTGGGACTAGCGTTTGATACAGATACGCAGTATTTT
cdr3_aa: CASSLGLAFDTDTQYF

v_call: TRBV7-2
d_call: NA
clone_size: once
j_call: TRBJ2-3
cdr3_length: 15
cdr3_nt: TGTGCCAGCAGCCAAGGGGGGGCCGGTTGGGATACGCAGTATTTT
cdr3_aa: CASSQGGAGWDTQYF

v_call: TRBV12-3/TRBV12-4
d_call: TRBD1
clone_size: NA
j_call: TRBJ1-2
cdr3_length: 13
cdr3_nt: TGTGCCAGCAGAGCGACAGGGAGTTATGGCTACACCTTC
cdr3_aa: CASRATGSYGYTF

v_call: TRBV28
d_call: TRBD1
clone_size: NA
j_call: TRBJ1-1
cdr3_length: 17
cdr3_nt: TGTGCCAGCAGTTTATGGACAACAGGGGCGCAGAACACTGAAGCTTTCTTT
cdr3_aa: CASSLWTTGAQNTEAFF

v_call: TRBV19
d_call: NA
clone_size: NA
j_call: TRBJ1-5
cdr3_length: 14
cdr3_nt: TGTGCCAGTAGTATAGGAGAGAGCAATCAGCCCCAGCATTTT
cdr3_aa: CASSIGESNQPQHF

v_call: TRBV15
d_call: TRBD1
clone_size: NA
j_call: TRBJ1-5
cdr3_length: 15
cdr3_nt: TGTGCCACCAGCACCCGGGACAGGGGGCTTCAGCCCCAGCATTTT
cdr3_aa: CATSTRDRGLQPQHF